The 28 T cell receptor beta chains given below trace back to one sample, sequenced in a study of cytomegalovirus exposure and HLA in healthy donors. The study ran its PCR with 60 Vbeta and 13 Jbeta primers. Assay used: immunoSEQ multiplex PCR; TCRdb lists only in-frame clones, some missing. Of more than 85,000 clones listed, around 81% were seen once; the top ten hold roughly 2.3%. Sequences were obtained from PBMCs. These receptors all stem from a woman aged 25 to 39 in good health and CMV-seronegative.

The rearrangement links TRBV16 to TRBJ2-7; the D gene is possibly TRBD1 (5 bases). Between the trimmed V and J ends, which lost 1 base and 3 bases, there was a span of 10 bases. The CDR3 consists of 14 residues. Germline CDR1 and CDR2: KGHSY and FQNENV. CDR3 bases: TGTGCCAGCAGCCAATTAAAAGGACACTACGAGCAGTACTTC. Its protein is CASSQLKGHYEQYF.

For the CDR3, the DNA is TGTGCCAGTAGTCAACCCTCTGGGACAGTGGGTGACGAGCAGTACTTC. This sequence encodes CASSQPSGTVGDEQYF. The chain couples TRBV19 to TRBJ2-5, with TRBD1 matching 7 bases. The assigned J gene may be wrong: the sequence end matches TRBJ2-7 better. Germline CDR1 and CDR2: LNHDA and SQIVND (reference sequence). The CDR3 consists of 16 residues.

This chain joins TRBV5-1 and TRBJ2-7; D might be TRBD1 (6 bases). The CDR3 contains 14 residues. Germline V lookup: CDR1 SGHRS, CDR2 YFSETQ. The V and J ends lost 4 bases and 2 bases respectively, with 13 bases between them. CDR3 nucleotide sequence: TGCGCCAGCAGCCCTGGACAGCAAGCCTACGAGCAGTACTTC. This translates into CASSPGQQAYEQYF. Using reference TRBV5-1 and TRBJ2-7 for the parts outside the CDR3, the full variable domain is KAGVTQTPRYLIKTRGQQVTLSCSPISGHRSVSWYQQTPGQGLQFLFEYFSETQRNKGNFPGRFSGRQFSNSRSEMNVSTLELGDSALYLCASSPGQQAYEQYFGPGTRLTVT.

V usage is TRBV6-5 and J usage is TRBJ2-1; D not certain. The length of the CDR3 is 13 residues. V was trimmed by 2 bases and J by 7 bases, leaving 9 bases between them. Germline lookup yields CDR1 MNHEY and CDR2 SVGAGI. In nucleotides, the CDR3 is TGTGCCAGCAGTTACGGAAACGGGAATGAGCAGTTCTTC. Its translation: CASSYGNGNEQFF.

This clone came up a few times. The V gene is TRBV28, the J gene TRBJ1-2; D possibly corresponds to TRBD1 (6 bases). The germline V gene has CDR1 MDHEN and CDR2 SYDVKM. The CDR3 length is 13 residues. Trimming pared 7 bases from V and 2 bases from J, leaving 11 bases between. CDR3 in DNA: TGTGCCAGCACCCGGGGGGCGAACTATGGCTACACCTTC. Its translation is CASTRGANYGYTF.

This clone has just a few counts. The J gene is TRBJ2-1, the V gene TRBV25-1, with D uncertain. This CDR3 is built from 12 residues. Germline V gene lookup returns CDR1 MGHDK and CDR2 SYGVNS. V lost 4 bases and J lost 8, with 9 bases in between. For the CDR3, the DNA is TGTGCCAGCAGTGGTCGCGGCGATGAGCAGTTCTTC. Amino acids: CASSGRGDEQFF. Complete variable domain (other parts from reference TRBV25-1 and TRBJ2-1): EADIYQTPRYLVIGTGKKITLECSQTMGHDKMYWYQQDPGMELHLIHYSYGVNSTEKGDLSSESTVSRIRTEHFPLTLESARPSHTSQYLCASSGRGDEQFFGPGTRLTVL.

This clone occurred a few times. The chain carries TRBV18 and TRBJ1-2, with D hard to call. Trimming removed 6 bases at V and 1 base at J, with 12 bases between. The CDR3 totals 14 residues. Germline lookup yields CDR1 KGHSH and CDR2 LQKENI. The CDR3 bases are TGTGCCAGCTCCCCCGATAGTGTTAACTATGGCTACACCTTC. Translated, it gives CASSPDSVNYGYTF.

The chain couples TRBV19 to TRBJ2-1; 10 bases line up with TRBD2. Germline-derived CDR1 and CDR2 are LNHDA and SQIVND (reference sequence). The CDR3 totals 15 residues. V gave up 1 base and J gave up 6 bases; unmatched junction bases: 3. CDR3 sequence reads: CASSIVSGRANEQFF. The CDR3 DNA sequence: TGTGCCAGTAGTATAGTGAGCGGGAGGGCCAATGAGCAGTTCTTC. Complete variable domain (other parts from reference TRBV19 and TRBJ2-1): DGGITQSPKYLFRKEGQNVTLSCEQNLNHDAMYWYRQDPGQGLRLIYYSQIVNDFQKGDIAEGYSVSREKKESFPLTVTSAQKNPTAFYLCASSIVSGRANEQFFGPGTRLTVL.

The chain recombines TRBV9 with TRBJ2-1, with D perhaps TRBD2 (5 bases). CDR1 SGDLS and CDR2 YYNGEE come from the germline V gene. V was cut by 4 bases and J by 4 bases, with 15 bases left in between. The CDR3 loop spans 15 amino acids. The chain's CDR3 is CASSRRGSAYNEQFF. The DNA of the CDR3 is TGTGCCAGCAGCCGGCGTGGGAGTGCGTACAATGAGCAGTTCTTC. The variable domain in full, completed from reference TRBV9 and TRBJ2-1, reads DSGVTQTPKHLITATGQRVTLRCSPRSGDLSVYWYQQSLDQGLQFLIQYYNGEERAKGNILERFSAQQFPDLHSELNLSSLELGDSALYFCASSRRGSAYNEQFFGPGTRLTVL.

V gene TRBV5-6 combines with J gene TRBJ2-7; 10 bases are a match to TRBD1. CDR1 SGHDT and CDR2 YYEEEE come from the germline V gene. The CDR3 is made up of 14 amino acids. V lost 5 bases to trimming and J lost 7 bases; unmatched junction nucleotides: 9. CDR3 nucleotides: TGTGCCAGCAGATCGACAGGGGGCTCGGTTGAGCAGTACTTC. Translated: CASRSTGGSVEQYF.

The chain uses TRBV28 and TRBJ2-1; D ambiguous. CDR1 is MDHEN, CDR2 SYDVKM, per germline. The CDR3 length is 11 residues. The V and J ends lost 6 bases and 15 bases respectively, with 15 bases between them. The CDR3 DNA sequence: TGTGCCAGCAGACGGTCTCCGTGGTGGTTCTTC. Translating it yields CASRRSPWWFF.

This clone was seen a handful of times. The chain uses TRBV11-2 and TRBJ2-1, with TRBD2 matching 13 bases. V gave up 1 base and J gave up 8 bases; unmatched junction bases: 5. Germline lookup yields CDR1 SGHAT and CDR2 FQNNGV. The CDR3 length is 16 residues. DNA for the CDR3: TGTGCCAGCAGCTTAGTCCGACTAGCGGGAGGATATGAGCAGTTCTTC. This sequence encodes CASSLVRLAGGYEQFF. Based on the CDR3 plus reference TRBV11-2 and TRBJ2-1, the full variable domain is EAGVAQSPRYKIIEKRQSVAFWCNPISGHATLYWYQQILGQGPKLLIQFQNNGVVDDSQLPKDRFSAERLKGVDSTLKIQPAKLEDSAVYLCASSLVRLAGGYEQFFGPGTRLTVL.

This chain links TRBV10-3 with TRBJ2-7, with TRBD2 matching over 7 bases. Germline-derived CDR1 and CDR2 are ENHRY and SYGVKD. This CDR3 is built from 15 residues. J gave up 4 bases and V 1 base, and 7 bases lay outside the gene matches. In DNA form, the CDR3 reads TGTGCCATCAGTGAGTTTGGCGGGAGTCAGTACGAGCAGTACTTC. Residues: CAISEFGGSQYEQYF.

This chain connects TRBV19 to TRBJ2-5, with D tentatively TRBD2 (6 bases). The V and J ends lost 5 bases and 5 bases respectively, with 12 bases between them. CDR1 and CDR2 (germline): LNHDA, SQIVND (reference sequence). The CDR3 runs 13 residues. The CDR3 loop is CASSYGSGETQYF. Here the CDR3 DNA reads TGTGCCAGTAGTTACGGGAGTGGGGAGACCCAGTACTTC.

Turning to this clone: Its ends do not fully match the called genes, so a read error is possible. The CDR3 reads CASSPGAKTRDAQYF. As DNA, the CDR3 is TGCGCCAGCAGCCCGGGAGCCAAAACGAGAGATGCGCAGTATTTT. The chain joins TRBV4-3 to TRBJ2-3; D is perhaps TRBD2 (6 bases). The CDR3 consists of 15 residues. Per germline, CDR1 LGHNA and CDR2 YSLEER.

V usage is TRBV4-3 and J usage is TRBJ2-7; 7 positions agree with TRBD2. Trimming cost V 4 bases and J 3 bases; bases outside gene matches: 6. The CDR3 contains 14 residues. Germline-derived CDR1 and CDR2 are LGHNA and YSLEER. The CDR3 DNA reads TGCGCCAGCAGCCCCACTAGCGCCTACTACGAGCAGTACTTC. Its protein is CASSPTSAYYEQYF.

This rearrangement joins TRBV7-2 to TRBJ2-7, with D uncertain. Deletions cut 4 bases from V and 3 bases from J, with 7 bases between. Germline values: CDR1 SGHTA, CDR2 FQGNSA. The CDR3 runs to 12 residues. The CDR3 DNA reads as TGTGCCAGCAGCTCCGGGTACTACGAGCAGTACTTC. Translating it yields CASSSGYYEQYF.

V and J are TRBV2 and TRBJ2-3; tentatively, D is TRBD2 (7 bases). The CDR3 consists of 15 residues. CDR1 and CDR2 from the germline V gene are SNHLY and FYNNEI. Trimming pared 11 bases from V and 0 bases from J, leaving 18 bases between. The DNA for the CDR3 is TGTGCCCGAGGCGGGGGAGGGGGAAGCACAGATACGCAGTATTTT. This codes for CARGGGGGSTDTQYF.

The J gene is TRBJ2-7, the V gene TRBV7-2, with 9 bases aligning to TRBD1. This CDR3 is built from 16 residues. After removal of 2 bases from V and 4 bases from J, the junction contained 9 bases not matched to a gene. CDR1 SGHTA and CDR2 FQGNSA come from the germline V gene. Here the CDR3 reads CASSLSVGQGFYEQYF. The CDR3 DNA is TGTGCCAGCAGCTTAAGTGTGGGACAGGGATTTTACGAGCAGTACTTC.

The V gene is TRBV29-1, the J gene TRBJ2-1; 7 nucleotides match TRBD2. This CDR3 contains 14 residues. V gave up 7 bases and J gave up 7 bases; unmatched junction bases: 13. Germline assignment: CDR1 SQVTM and CDR2 ANQGSEA. The CDR3 is CSGRTSAQRNEQFF. CDR3 nucleotides: TGCAGCGGGAGAACTAGCGCCCAGAGGAATGAGCAGTTCTTC.

The CDR3 here is CASSPILIQGSGNQPQHF. The CDR3 DNA is TGTGCCAGCTCACCGATCCTAATACAGGGCTCGGGCAATCAGCCCCAGCATTTT. This sequence joins TRBV18 and TRBJ1-5; possible D gene TRBD1, 6 bases. This CDR3 contains 18 residues. Germline V lookup: CDR1 KGHSH, CDR2 LQKENI. The V end was cut by 3 bases, the J end by 2 bases, with 20 bases between.

V and J are TRBV5-6 and TRBJ1-2; a possible D gene is TRBD1 (5 bases). V was pared by 1 base and J by 3 bases, with 13 bases between. The CDR3 runs to 15 residues. Per germline, CDR1 SGHDT and CDR2 YYEEEE. In DNA, the CDR3 is TGTGCCAGCAGCTTGATGGCGGGGGACCACTATGGCTACACCTTC. This sequence encodes CASSLMAGDHYGYTF. Full variable domain (remainder filled in from reference TRBV5-6 and TRBJ1-2): DAGVTQSPTHLIKTRGQQVTLRCSPKSGHDTVSWYQQALGQGPQFIFQYYEEEERQRGNFPDRFSGHQFPNYSSELNVNALLLGDSALYLCASSLMAGDHYGYTFGSGTRLTVV.

The chain carries TRBV2 and TRBJ2-3, with TRBD1 matching over 9 bases. CDR3 length equals 14 residues. CDR1 and CDR2 (germline): SNHLY, FYNNEI. After removal of 5 bases from V and 4 bases from J, the junction contained 4 bases not matched to a gene. DNA of the CDR3: TGTGCCAGCAGTCCGGACAGGGGACCAGATACGCAGTATTTT. Translation: CASSPDRGPDTQYF.

This chain links TRBV6-1 with TRBJ2-1; TRBD2 matches at 8 bases. The V gene end was trimmed by 6 bases and the J gene end by 7 bases; junction bases not matched to a gene: 8. Germline CDR1 and CDR2: MNHNS and SASEGT. CDR3 length: 14 residues. The CDR3 here is CASRISGEGNEQFF. The DNA for the CDR3 is TGTGCCAGCAGGATTAGCGGGGAAGGAAATGAGCAGTTCTTC.

In DNA form, the CDR3 reads TGCGCCAGCAGTGAGTTCGGGGTGAGGGAAGCTTTCTTT. Its protein product is CASSEFGVREAFF. The chain combines TRBV10-1 with TRBJ1-1; D uncertain. The germline CDR1 and CDR2 sequences are WNHNN and SYGVQD (reference sequence). This CDR3 is built from 13 residues. The germline V and J ends were trimmed by 1 base and 8 bases, with 11 bases remaining between them.

The chain uses TRBV28 and TRBJ2-5; weak D call: TRBD1 (5 bases). V was pared by 5 bases and J by 0 bases, with 13 bases between. The CDR3 consists of 15 residues. CDR1 is MDHEN, CDR2 SYDVKM, per germline. In DNA form, the CDR3 reads TGTGCCAGCAGTCCCGGCCAAGGGGACCAAGAGACCCAGTACTTC. This encodes CASSPGQGDQETQYF.

The sample holds a few counts of this clone. The identical CDR3 is also encoded by other nucleotide sequences in the sample. The rearrangement uses TRBV7-9 and TRBJ1-5; 8 nucleotides match TRBD1. This CDR3 contains 15 residues. V was pared by 3 bases and J by 0 bases, with 1 base of the junction left unmatched. Germline CDR1 reads SEHNR; CDR2 reads FQNEAQ (reference sequence). CDR3 loop: CASSLTGDSNQPQHF. CDR3 sequence (DNA): TGTGCCAGCAGCTTGACAGGGGATAGCAATCAGCCCCAGCATTTT.

The chain employs TRBV7-9 and TRBJ2-5; the match to TRBD1 covers 7 bases. CDR3 length: 13 amino acids. J gave up 1 base and V 6 bases, and 2 bases lay outside the gene matches. CDR1 SEHNR and CDR2 FQNEAQ come from the germline V gene (reference sequence). The CDR3 is CASRGTVQETQYF. As DNA, the CDR3 is TGTGCCAGCAGGGGGACAGTCCAAGAGACCCAGTACTTC.